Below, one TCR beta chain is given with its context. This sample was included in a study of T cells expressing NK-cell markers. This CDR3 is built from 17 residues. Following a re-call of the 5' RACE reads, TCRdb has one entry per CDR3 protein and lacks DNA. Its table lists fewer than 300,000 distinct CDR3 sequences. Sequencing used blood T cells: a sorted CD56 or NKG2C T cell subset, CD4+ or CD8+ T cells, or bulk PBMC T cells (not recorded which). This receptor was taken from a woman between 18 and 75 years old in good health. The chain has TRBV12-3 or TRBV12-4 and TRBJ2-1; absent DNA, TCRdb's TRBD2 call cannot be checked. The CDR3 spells CASSLEFQRGAYNEQFF.